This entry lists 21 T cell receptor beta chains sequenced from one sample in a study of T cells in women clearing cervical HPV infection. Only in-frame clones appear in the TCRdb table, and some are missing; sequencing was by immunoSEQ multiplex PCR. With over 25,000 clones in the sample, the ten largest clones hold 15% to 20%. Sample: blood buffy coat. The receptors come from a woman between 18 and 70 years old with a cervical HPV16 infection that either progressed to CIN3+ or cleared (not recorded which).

The CDR3 DNA, read in part, is TGTGCCAGCAGTGTGGAGCGGGGGAGCGCAGATACG. Translated, it gives CASSVERGSADT. The full CDR3 sequence reads CASSVERGSADTQYF. The chain joins TRBV6-1 to TRBJ2-3; 8 nucleotides line up with TRBD2. The read ends 3 residues shy of where the CDR3 ends; the end is completed using the germline J gene. This CDR3 contains 15 residues. Germline CDR1 MNHNS, CDR2 SASEGT. V trimming: 4 bases; J trimming: 4 bases; junction bases outside the gene matches: 7.

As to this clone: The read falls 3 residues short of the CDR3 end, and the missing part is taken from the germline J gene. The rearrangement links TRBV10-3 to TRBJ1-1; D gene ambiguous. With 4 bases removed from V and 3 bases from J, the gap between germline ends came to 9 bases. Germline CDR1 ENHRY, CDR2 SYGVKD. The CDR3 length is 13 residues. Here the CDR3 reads CAISGQSDTEAFF. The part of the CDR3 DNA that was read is TGTGCCATCAGTGGGCAGTCTGACACTGAA.

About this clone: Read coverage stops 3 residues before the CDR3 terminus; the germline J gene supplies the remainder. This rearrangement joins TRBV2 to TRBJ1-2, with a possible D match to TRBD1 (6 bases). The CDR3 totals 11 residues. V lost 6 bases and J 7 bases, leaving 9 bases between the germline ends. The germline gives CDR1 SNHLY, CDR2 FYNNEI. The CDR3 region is CASRGGGGYTF. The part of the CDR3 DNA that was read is TGTGCCAGCAGGGGAGGGGGTGGC.

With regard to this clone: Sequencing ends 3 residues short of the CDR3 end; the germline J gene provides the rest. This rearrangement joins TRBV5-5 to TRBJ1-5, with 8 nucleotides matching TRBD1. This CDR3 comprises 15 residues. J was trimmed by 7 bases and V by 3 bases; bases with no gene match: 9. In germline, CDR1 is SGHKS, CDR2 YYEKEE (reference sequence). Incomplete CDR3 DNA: TGTGCCAGCAGCTCCACGGGACAGGTCATACAGCCC. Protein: CASSSTGQVIQP. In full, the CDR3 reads CASSSTGQVIQPQHF.

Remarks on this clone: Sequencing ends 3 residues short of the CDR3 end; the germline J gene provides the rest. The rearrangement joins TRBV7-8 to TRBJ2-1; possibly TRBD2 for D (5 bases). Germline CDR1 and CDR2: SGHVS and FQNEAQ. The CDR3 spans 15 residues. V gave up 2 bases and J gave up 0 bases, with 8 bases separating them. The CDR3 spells CASSLRGPSYNEQFF. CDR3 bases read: TGTGCCAGCAGCTTACGCGGGCCCTCCTACAATGAG.

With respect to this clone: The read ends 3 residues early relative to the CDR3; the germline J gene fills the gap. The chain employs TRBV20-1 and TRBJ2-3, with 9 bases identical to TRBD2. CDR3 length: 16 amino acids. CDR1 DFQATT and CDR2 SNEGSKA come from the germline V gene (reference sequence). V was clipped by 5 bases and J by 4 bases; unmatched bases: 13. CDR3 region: CSAEQAGGGAADTQYF. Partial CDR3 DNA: TGCAGTGCTGAACAAGCGGGAGGAGGTGCGGCAGATACG.

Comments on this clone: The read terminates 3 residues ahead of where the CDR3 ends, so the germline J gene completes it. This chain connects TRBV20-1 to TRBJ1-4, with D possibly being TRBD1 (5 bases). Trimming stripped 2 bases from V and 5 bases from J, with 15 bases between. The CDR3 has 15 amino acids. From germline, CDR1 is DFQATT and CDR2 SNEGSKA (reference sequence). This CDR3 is CSARSRDFRNEKLFF. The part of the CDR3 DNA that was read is TGCAGTGCTAGATCACGGGACTTTAGGAATGAAAAA.

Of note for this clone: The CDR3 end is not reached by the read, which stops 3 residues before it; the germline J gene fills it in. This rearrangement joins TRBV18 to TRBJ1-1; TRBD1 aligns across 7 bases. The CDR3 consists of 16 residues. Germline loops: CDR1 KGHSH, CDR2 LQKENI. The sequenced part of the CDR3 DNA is TGTGCCAGCTCACCACCGGGGACAGCGACTCAAGAGACA. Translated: CASSPPGTATQET. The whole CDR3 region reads CASSPPGTATQETAFF. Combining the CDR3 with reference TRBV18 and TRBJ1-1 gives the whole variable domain NAGVMQNPRHLVRRRGQEARLRCSPMKGHSHVYWYRQLPEEGLKFMVYLQKENIIDESGMPKERFSAEFPKEGPSILRIQQVVRGDSAAYFCASSPPGTATQETAFFGQGTRLTVV.

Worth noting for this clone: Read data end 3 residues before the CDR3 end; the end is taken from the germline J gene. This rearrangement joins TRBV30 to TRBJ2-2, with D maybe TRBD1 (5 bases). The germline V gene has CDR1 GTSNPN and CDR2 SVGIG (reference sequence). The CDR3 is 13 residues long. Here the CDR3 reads CAWSRSGANVLFF. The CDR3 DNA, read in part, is TGTGCCTGGAGTAGGTCTGGGGCCAACGTG.

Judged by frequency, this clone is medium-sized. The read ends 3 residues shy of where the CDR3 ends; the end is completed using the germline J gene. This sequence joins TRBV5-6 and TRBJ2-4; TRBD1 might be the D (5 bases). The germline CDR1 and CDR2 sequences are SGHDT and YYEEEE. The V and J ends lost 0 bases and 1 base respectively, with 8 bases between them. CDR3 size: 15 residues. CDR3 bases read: TGTGCCAGCAGCTTGGCCTCAGGGGCCAAAAACATT. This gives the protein CASSLASGAKNI. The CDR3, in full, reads CASSLASGAKNIQYF.

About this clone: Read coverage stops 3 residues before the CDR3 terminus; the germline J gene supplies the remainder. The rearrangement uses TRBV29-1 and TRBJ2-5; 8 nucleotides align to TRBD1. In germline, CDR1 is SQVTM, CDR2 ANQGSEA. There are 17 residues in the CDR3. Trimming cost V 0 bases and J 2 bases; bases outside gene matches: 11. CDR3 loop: CSVEDFGQGAPQETQYF. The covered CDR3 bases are TGCAGCGTTGAAGATTTTGGGCAGGGGGCTCCTCAAGAGACC.

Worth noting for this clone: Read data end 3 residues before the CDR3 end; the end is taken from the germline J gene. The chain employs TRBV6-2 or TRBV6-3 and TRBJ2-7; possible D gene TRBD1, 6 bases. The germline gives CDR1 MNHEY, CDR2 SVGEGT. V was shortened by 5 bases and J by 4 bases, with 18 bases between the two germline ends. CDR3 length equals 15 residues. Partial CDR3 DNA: TGTGCCAGCAGTCGAGTGGACAGTTATAATTACGAG. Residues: CASSRVDSYNYE. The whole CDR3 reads CASSRVDSYNYEQYF.

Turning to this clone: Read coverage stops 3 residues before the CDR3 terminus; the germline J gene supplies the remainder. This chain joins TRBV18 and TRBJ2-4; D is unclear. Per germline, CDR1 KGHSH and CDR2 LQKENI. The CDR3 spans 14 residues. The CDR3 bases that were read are TGTGCCAGCTCACCAGCGCCAGGAACTTATGAT. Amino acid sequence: CASSPAPGTYD. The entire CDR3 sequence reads CASSPAPGTYDQYF.

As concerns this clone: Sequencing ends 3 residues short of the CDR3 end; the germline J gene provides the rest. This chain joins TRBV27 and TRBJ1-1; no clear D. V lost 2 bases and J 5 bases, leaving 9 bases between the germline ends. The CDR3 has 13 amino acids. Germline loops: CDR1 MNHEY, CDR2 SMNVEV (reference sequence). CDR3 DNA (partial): TGTGCCAGCAGTTTAAGTCAGCGAACTGAA. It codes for CASSLSQRTE. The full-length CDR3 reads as CASSLSQRTEAFF.

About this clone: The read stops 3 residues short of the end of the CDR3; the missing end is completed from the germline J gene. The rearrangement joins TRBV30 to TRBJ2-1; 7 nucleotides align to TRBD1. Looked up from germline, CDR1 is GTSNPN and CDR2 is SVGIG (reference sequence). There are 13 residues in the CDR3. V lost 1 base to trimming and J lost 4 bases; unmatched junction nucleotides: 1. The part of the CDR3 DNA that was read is TGTGCCTGGAGTGAGACAGGGTACAATGAG. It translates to CAWSETGYNE. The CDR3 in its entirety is CAWSETGYNEQFF.

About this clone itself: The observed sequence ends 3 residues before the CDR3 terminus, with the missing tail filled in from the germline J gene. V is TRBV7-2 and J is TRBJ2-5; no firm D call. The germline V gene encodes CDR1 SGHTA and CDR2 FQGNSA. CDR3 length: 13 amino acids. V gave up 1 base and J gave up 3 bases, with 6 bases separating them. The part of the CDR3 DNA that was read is TGTGCCAGCAGCTTAGAACAGAAAGAGACC. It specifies CASSLEQKET. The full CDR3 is CASSLEQKETQYF.

The CDR3 bases that were read are TGTGCCAGTAGTCTTCTGACAGGTATGGATCAGCCC. This codes for CASSLLTGMDQP. The entire CDR3 is CASSLLTGMDQPQHF. The chain has TRBV19 and TRBJ1-5; TRBD1 is a possible D gene (6 bases). The CDR3 extends 3 residues past the end of the read, so its final part is completed from the germline J gene. The CDR3 covers 15 residues. Germline CDR1 is LNHDA and CDR2 is SQIVND (reference sequence). V lost 5 bases and J 5 bases, leaving 16 bases between the germline ends.

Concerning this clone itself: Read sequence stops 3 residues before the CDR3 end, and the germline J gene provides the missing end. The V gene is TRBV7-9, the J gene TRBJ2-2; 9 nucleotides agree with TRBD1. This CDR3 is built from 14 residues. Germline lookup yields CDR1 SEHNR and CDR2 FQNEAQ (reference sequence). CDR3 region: CASSAQGAEEKLFF. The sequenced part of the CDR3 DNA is TGTGCCAGCAGCGCACAGGGGGCTGAGGAAAAG.

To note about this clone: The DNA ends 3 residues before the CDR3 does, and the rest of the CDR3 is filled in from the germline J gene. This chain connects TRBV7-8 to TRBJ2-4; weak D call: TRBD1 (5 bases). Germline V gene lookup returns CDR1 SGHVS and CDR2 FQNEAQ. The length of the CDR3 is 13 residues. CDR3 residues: CASSLAQVYGQYF. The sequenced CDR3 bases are TGTGCCAGCAGCTTAGCACAGGTCTATGGT.

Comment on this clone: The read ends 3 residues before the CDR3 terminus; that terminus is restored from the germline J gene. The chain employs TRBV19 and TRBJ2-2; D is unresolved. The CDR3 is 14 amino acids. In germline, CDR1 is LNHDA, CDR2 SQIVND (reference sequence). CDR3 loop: CAIERYSYNSPLFF. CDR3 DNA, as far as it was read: TGTGCCATTGAGCGATATTCCTATAATTCACCG.

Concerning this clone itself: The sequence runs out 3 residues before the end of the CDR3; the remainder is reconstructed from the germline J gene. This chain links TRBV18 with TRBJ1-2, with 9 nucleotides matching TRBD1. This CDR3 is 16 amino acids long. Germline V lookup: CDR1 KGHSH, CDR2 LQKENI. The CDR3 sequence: CASSPVTGGEIYGYTF. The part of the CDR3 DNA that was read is TGTGCCAGCTCACCTGTTACAGGGGGCGAGATATACGGC.